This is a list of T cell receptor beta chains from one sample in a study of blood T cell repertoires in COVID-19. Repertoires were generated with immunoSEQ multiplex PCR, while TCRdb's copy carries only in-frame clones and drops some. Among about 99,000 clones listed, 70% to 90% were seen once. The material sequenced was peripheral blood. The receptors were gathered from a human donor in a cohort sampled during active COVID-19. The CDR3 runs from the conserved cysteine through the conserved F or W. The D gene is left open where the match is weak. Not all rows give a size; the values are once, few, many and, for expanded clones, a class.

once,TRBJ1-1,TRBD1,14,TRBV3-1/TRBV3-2,TGTGCCAGCAGCCAAGGAGGGACAGGGCCTGAAGCTTTCTTT,CASSQGGTGPEAFF
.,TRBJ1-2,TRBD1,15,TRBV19,TGTGCCAGTAGTATACTGGGACAGGGAATCTATGGCTACACCTTC,CASSILGQGIYGYTF
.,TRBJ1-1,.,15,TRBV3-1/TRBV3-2,TGTGCCAGCAGCCAAGATTCCGGGGGGGGCACTGAAGCTTTCTTT,CASSQDSGGGTEAFF
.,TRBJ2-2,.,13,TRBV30,TGTGCCTGGACCCCTTTACGGACCGGGGAGCTGTTTTTT,CAWTPLRTGELFF
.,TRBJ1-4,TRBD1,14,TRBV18,TGTGCCAGCTCACCAGGACAGGGCCGAGAAAAACTGTTTTTT,CASSPGQGREKLFF
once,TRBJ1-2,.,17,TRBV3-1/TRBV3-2,TGTGCCAGCAGCCAAGATTGGGGCCCTCACGTCGGCTATGGCTACACCTTC,CASSQDWGPHVGYGYTF
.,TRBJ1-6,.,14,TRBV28,TGTGCCAGCAGTCCTGGGGGGGGAAATTCACCCCTCCACTTT,CASSPGGGNSPLHF
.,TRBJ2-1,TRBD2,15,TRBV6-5,TGTGCCAGCAGAGGATCTAGCGGGGGATACAATGAGCAGTTCTTC,CASRGSSGGYNEQFF
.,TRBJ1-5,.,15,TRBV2,TGTGCCAGCAGCGGTGAAAGGGGGTTCGGTCAGCCCCAGCATTTT,CASSGERGFGQPQHF
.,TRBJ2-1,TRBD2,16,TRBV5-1,TGCGCCAGCAGCTATACTAGCGGGAACTCCTACAATGAGCAGTTCTTC,CASSYTSGNSYNEQFF
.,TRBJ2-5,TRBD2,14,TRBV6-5,TGTGCCAGCACCTCAGGCGGGGGGCGAGAGACCCAGTACTTC,CASTSGGGRETQYF
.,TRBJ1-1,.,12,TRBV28,TGTGCCAGCAGACTTAAGCGCACTGAAGCTTTCTTT,CASRLKRTEAFF
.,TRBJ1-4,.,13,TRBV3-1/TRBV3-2,TGTGCCAGCAGCCAGCAGGGAATTGAAAAACTGTTTTTT,CASSQQGIEKLFF
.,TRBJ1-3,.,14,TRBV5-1,TGCGCCAGCAGCCCCATTTCCTCTGGAAACACCATATATTTT,CASSPISSGNTIYF
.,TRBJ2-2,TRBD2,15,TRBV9,TGTGCCAGCAGTCCAACGGGAGGTAATGCCGGGGAGCTGTTTTTT,CASSPTGGNAGELFF
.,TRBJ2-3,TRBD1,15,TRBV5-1,TGCGCCAGCAGCTTGGGACAGGGAAGCACAGATACGCAGTATTTT,CASSLGQGSTDTQYF
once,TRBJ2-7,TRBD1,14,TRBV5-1,TGCGCCAGCAGCCCGACAGGGGGCGGGTACGAGCAGTACTTC,CASSPTGGGYEQYF
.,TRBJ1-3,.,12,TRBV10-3,TGTGCCATCAGGTCCACAGGGTATTCCATATATTTT,CAIRSTGYSIYF
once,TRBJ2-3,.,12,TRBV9,TGTGCCAGCAGCGCGACTATCCATACGCAGTATTTT,CASSATIHTQYF
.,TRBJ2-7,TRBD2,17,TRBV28,TGTGCCAGCAGCACCCACCCGGGACTAGCAGCTCCCTACGAGCAGTACTTC,CASSTHPGLAAPYEQYF